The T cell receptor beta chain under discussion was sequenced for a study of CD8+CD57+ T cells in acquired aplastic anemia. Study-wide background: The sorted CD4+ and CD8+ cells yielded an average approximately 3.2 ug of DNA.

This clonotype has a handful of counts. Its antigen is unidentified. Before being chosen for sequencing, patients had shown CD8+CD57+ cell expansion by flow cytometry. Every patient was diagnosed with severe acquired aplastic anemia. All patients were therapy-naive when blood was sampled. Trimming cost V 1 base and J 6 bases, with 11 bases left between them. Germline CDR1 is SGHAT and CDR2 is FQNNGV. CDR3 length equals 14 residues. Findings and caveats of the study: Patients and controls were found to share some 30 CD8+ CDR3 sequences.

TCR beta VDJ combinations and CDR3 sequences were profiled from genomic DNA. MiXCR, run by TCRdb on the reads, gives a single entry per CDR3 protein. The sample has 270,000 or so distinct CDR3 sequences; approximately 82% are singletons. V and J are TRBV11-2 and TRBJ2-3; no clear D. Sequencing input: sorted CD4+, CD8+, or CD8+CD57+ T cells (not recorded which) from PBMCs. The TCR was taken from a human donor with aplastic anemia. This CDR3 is CASSLAVSPDTQYF. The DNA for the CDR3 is TGTGCCAGCAGCTTAGCTGTGAGTCCCGATACGCAGTATTTT.